The 20 T cell receptor beta chains in this list originate from one sample, sequenced in a study of cytomegalovirus exposure and HLA in healthy donors. The method was immunoSEQ multiplex PCR; TCRdb's version includes in-frame clones alone and lacks a portion of them. This sample has approximately 150,000 clones, with 86% found just once. What was sequenced was PBMCs. The receptors shown here come from a man younger than 35 in good health and CMV-seropositive.

This chain joins TRBV27 and TRBJ2-2, with 12 bases matching TRBD2. This CDR3 has 15 residues. Germline lookup yields CDR1 MNHEY and CDR2 SMNVEV (reference sequence). The ends lost 5 bases at V and 6 bases at J; junction bases unmatched: 4. Here the CDR3 DNA reads TGTGCCAGCAGTCTAGCGGGAGGGACGGCCGGGGAGCTGTTTTTT. This encodes CASSLAGGTAGELFF.

The rearrangement uses TRBV28 and TRBJ2-1, with D possibly TRBD2 on 5 matching bases. The germline CDR1 and CDR2 sequences are MDHEN and SYDVKM. Trimming stripped 2 bases from V and 9 bases from J, with 8 bases between. The CDR3 sequence is 12 residues long. The DNA of the CDR3 is TGTGCCAGCAGTTTAGGGGAGAGTGAGCAGTTCTTC. Translation gives CASSLGESEQFF.

The chain has TRBV7-8 and TRBJ2-7, with unresolved D. The V end lost 3 bases, the J end lost 0 bases, and 6 bases lay between the germline ends. CDR3 length equals 13 residues. Germline V CDR1 and CDR2: SGHVS, FQNEAQ. In DNA form, the CDR3 reads TGTGCCAGCAGCTTGTCCAGCTCCTACGAGCAGTACTTC. This codes for CASSLSSSYEQYF.

The chain is built from TRBV6-6 and TRBJ2-7; 9 bases are shared with TRBD2. The CDR3 sequence is 14 residues long. The germline V gene encodes CDR1 MNHNY and CDR2 SVGAGI (reference sequence). V shed 5 bases, J shed 3 bases, and the junction held 5 bases outside the gene matches. CDR3 bases: TGTGCCAGCAGTCCCTTAGCGGGAGACTACGAGCAGTACTTC. This sequence encodes CASSPLAGDYEQYF.

The CDR3 DNA is TGTGCCAGCAGCTTAGCGAGACTGCCGGATACCCAGTACTTC. Protein product: CASSLARLPDTQYF. The gene calls are TRBV7-8 and TRBJ2-5; D unclear. With 0 bases removed from V and 8 bases from J, the gap between germline ends came to 13 bases. Per germline, CDR1 SGHVS and CDR2 FQNEAQ. CDR3 length: 14 amino acids.

The rearrangement joins TRBV7-6 to TRBJ2-7; 7 bases match TRBD2. There are 17 residues in the CDR3. Germline V gene lookup returns CDR1 SGHVS and CDR2 FNYEAQ. Trimming at V came to 6 bases and at J to 3 bases, leaving 17 bases not matched to a gene. The CDR3 protein is CASSRRGSRDTNYEQYF. Written as DNA, the CDR3 is TGTGCCAGCAGTCGGCGGGGGTCGCGTGACACGAACTACGAGCAGTACTTC.

The V call is TRBV18, the J call TRBJ2-7; 8 nucleotides match TRBD1. Germline V lookup: CDR1 KGHSH, CDR2 LQKENI. The CDR3 is 16 residues long. V dropped 6 bases and J dropped 3; count of bases not matched to a gene: 13. The CDR3 sequence is CASSDPRTGPGYEQYF. CDR3 DNA sequence: TGTGCCAGCTCTGACCCTCGGACAGGGCCGGGCTACGAGCAGTACTTC.

This chain connects TRBV9 to TRBJ2-7, with 7 bases fitting TRBD2. This CDR3 has 12 amino acids. V dropped 1 base and J dropped 7; count of bases not matched to a gene: 2. The germline V gene has CDR1 SGDLS and CDR2 YYNGEE. The CDR3 bases are TGTGCCAGCAGCGTATCGGGGGGAGAGCAGTACTTC. Protein sequence: CASSVSGGEQYF.

The V call is TRBV9, the J call TRBJ2-1; 9 nucleotides line up with TRBD2. There are 15 residues in the CDR3. In germline, CDR1 is SGDLS, CDR2 YYNGEE. J was trimmed by 5 bases and V by 4 bases; bases with no gene match: 7. CDR3 region: CASSPTSGGNNEQFF. DNA of the CDR3: TGTGCCAGCAGCCCTACCAGCGGGGGGAACAATGAGCAGTTCTTC.

The chain has TRBV28 and TRBJ1-5, with 9 bases aligning to TRBD1. This CDR3 spans 17 amino acids. Germline V gene lookup returns CDR1 MDHEN and CDR2 SYDVKM. Trimming at V came to 7 bases and at J to 3 bases, leaving 13 bases not matched to a gene. The CDR3 spells CASTPARGTGTNQPQHF. The CDR3 DNA reads TGTGCCAGCACCCCCGCCCGGGGGACAGGGACCAATCAGCCCCAGCATTTT. Variable domain in full (rest from reference TRBV28 and TRBJ1-5): DVKVTQSSRYLVKRTGEKVFLECVQDMDHENMFWYRQDPGLGLRLIYFSYDVKMKEKGDIPEGYSVSREKKERFSLILESASTNQTSMYLCASTPARGTGTNQPQHFGDGTRLSIL.

V and J are TRBV5-1 and TRBJ1-1; D unclear. Germline V CDR1 and CDR2: SGHRS, YFSETQ. Trimming pared 4 bases from V and 11 bases from J, leaving 21 bases between. The CDR3 runs 14 residues. CDR3 region: CASSPDYGQVRAFF. The CDR3 DNA reads TGCGCCAGCAGCCCAGACTATGGGCAGGTGAGGGCTTTCTTT.

The gene calls are TRBV28 and TRBJ2-7, with TRBD1 matching over 10 bases. The CDR3 covers 12 residues. Trimming cost V 6 bases and J 13 bases; bases outside gene matches: 9. Germline V gene sequence: CDR1 MDHEN, CDR2 SYDVKM. CDR3 amino acids: CASRKVGTGDYF. CDR3 nucleotides: TGTGCCAGCAGAAAAGTGGGGACAGGGGATTACTTC.

For the CDR3, the DNA is TGTGCCAGCAGCCTAATCGGACTAGCGGGAGTTCTCTCCTACGAGCAGTACTTC. Encoded protein: CASSLIGLAGVLSYEQYF. V and J are TRBV4-2 and TRBJ2-7; 13 bases are a match to TRBD2. Germline V gene sequence: CDR1 LGHNA, CDR2 YNFKEQ. V shed 4 bases, J shed 0 bases, and the junction held 9 bases outside the gene matches. The CDR3 length is 18 residues.

The genes are TRBV27 and TRBJ2-2; 8 positions agree with TRBD2. J was trimmed by 6 bases and V by 5 bases; bases with no gene match: 11. The CDR3 is 16 amino acids. Germline-derived CDR1 and CDR2 are MNHEY and SMNVEV (reference sequence). CDR3 region: CASSRFRAGGPGELFF. The CDR3 DNA follows: TGTGCCAGCAGTCGATTCAGGGCGGGAGGACCCGGGGAGCTGTTTTTT.

On this clone itself: The junction and the germline gene differ at one end; a read error may be behind it. This chain uses TRBV28 with TRBJ2-3; D is perhaps TRBD2 (5 bases). The CDR3 consists of 11 residues. From germline, CDR1 is MDHEN and CDR2 SYDVKM. CDR3 DNA: TGTGCCAGCAGCTGGGAGAGATACGAGGAATTT. As protein: CASSWERYEEF.

The J gene is TRBJ2-7, the V gene TRBV7-8; 11 nucleotides align to TRBD2. This CDR3 is 15 amino acids long. V lost 5 bases and J lost 7; bases outside the gene matches: 10. CDR1 is SGHVS, CDR2 FQNEAQ, per germline. DNA for the CDR3: TGTGCCAGCAGCGCTAGACTAGCGGGGCTGAGAGAGCAGTACTTC. Translated: CASSARLAGLREQYF.

The V call is TRBV19, the J call TRBJ1-4, with a weak D call TRBD1 (6 bases). The CDR3 is 16 residues long. With 7 bases removed from V and 7 bases from J, the gap between germline ends came to 22 bases. From germline, CDR1 is LNHDA and CDR2 SQIVND (reference sequence). CDR3 nucleotides: TGTGCCAGTACCCACAATCCCCCCGGGACAAGTGAAAAACTGTTTTTT. Translating gives CASTHNPPGTSEKLFF.

This clone turned up a few times. The rearrangement uses TRBV19 and TRBJ2-7; 9 bases agree with TRBD1. From germline, CDR1 is LNHDA and CDR2 SQIVND (reference sequence). Unmatched junction bases numbered 11, after V lost 9 bases and J lost 5 bases. The CDR3 loop spans 14 amino acids. CDR3 sequence (DNA): TGTGCCAGCAAAGACAGGGGGAGGACCAACGAGCAGTACTTC. It yields the protein CASKDRGRTNEQYF.

The chain carries TRBV4-3 and TRBJ2-1, with TRBD2 identical over 9 bases. Germline V gene data show CDR1 as LGHNA and CDR2 as YSLEER. The J segment lost 0 bases and the V segment lost 7 bases, leaving 10 bases of the junction unmatched. The CDR3 contains 17 residues. Written as DNA, the CDR3 is TGCGCCAGCACCCCCGTAGCGGGGGATTCCTCCTACAATGAGCAGTTCTTC. Translated, it gives CASTPVAGDSSYNEQFF.

The V and J genes are TRBV11-2 and TRBJ1-2; 7 nucleotides agree with TRBD1. This CDR3 region has 13 residues. Per the germline V gene, CDR1 is SGHAT and CDR2 is FQNNGV. Losses at the gene ends were 6 bases for V and 8 bases for J; bases not matched to a gene: 9. CDR3 DNA: TGTGCCAGCAGGCGACAGGGCGGAGAGGGCTACACCTTC. Translated: CASRRQGGEGYTF.